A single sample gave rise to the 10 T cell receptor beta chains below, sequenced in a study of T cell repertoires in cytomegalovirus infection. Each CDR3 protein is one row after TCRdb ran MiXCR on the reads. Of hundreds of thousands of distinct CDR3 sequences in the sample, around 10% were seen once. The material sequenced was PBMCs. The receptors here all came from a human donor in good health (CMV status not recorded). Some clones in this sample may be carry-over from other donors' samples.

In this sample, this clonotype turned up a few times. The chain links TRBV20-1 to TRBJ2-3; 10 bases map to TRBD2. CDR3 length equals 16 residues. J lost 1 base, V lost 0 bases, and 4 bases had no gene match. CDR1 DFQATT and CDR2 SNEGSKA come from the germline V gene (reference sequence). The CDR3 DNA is TGCAGTGCTAGAGATCCCCTAGCGGGGGGCACAGATACGCAGTATTTT. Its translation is CSARDPLAGGTDTQYF.

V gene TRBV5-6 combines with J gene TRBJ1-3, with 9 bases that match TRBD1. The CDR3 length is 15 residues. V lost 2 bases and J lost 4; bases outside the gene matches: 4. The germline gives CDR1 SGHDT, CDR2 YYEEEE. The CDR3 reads CASSLSGTGGNTIYF. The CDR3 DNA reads TGTGCCAGCAGCTTATCCGGGACAGGGGGAAACACCATATATTTT.

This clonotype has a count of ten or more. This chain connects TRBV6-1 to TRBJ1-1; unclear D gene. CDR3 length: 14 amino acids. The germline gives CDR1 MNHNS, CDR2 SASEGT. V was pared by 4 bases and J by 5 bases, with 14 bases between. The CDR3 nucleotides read TGTGCCAGCAGTGCGGACGGCTCCGGAACTGAAGCTTTCTTT. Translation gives CASSADGSGTEAFF.

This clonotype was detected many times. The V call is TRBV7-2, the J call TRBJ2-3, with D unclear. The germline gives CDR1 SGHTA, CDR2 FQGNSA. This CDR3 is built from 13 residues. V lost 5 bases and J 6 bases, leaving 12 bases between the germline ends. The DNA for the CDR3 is TGTGCCAGCAGCCCACAAGTGGGGGATACGCAGTATTTT. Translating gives CASSPQVGDTQYF.

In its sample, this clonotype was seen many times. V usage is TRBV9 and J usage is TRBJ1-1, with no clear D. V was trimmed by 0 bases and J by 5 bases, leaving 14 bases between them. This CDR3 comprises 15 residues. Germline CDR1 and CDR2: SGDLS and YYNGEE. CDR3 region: CASSVGKGLGTEAFF. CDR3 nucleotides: TGTGCCAGCAGCGTAGGGAAAGGTCTAGGAACTGAAGCTTTCTTT.

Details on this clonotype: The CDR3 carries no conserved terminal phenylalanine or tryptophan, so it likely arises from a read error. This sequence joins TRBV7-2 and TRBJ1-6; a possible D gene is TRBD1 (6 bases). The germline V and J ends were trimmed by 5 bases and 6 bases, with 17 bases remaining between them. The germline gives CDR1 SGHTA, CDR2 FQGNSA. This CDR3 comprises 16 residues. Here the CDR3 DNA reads TGTGCCAGCAGCAACCGAGGGGGGCGCGGTAATTCACCCCTCCACCTT. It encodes CASSNRGGRGNSPLHL.

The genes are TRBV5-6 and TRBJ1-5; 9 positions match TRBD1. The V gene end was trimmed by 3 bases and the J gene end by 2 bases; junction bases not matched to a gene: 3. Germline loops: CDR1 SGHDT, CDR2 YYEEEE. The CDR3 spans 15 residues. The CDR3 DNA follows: TGTGCCAGCAGCTGGACAGGGGCTCGCAATCAGCCCCAGCATTTT. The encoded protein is CASSWTGARNQPQHF.

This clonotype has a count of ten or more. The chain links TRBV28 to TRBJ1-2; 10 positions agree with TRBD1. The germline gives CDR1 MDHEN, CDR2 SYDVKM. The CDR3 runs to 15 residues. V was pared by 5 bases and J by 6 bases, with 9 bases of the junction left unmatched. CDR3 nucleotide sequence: TGTGCCAGCAGTCAGAGGACAGGGGGAAGGAATGGCTACACCTTC. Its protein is CASSQRTGGRNGYTF.

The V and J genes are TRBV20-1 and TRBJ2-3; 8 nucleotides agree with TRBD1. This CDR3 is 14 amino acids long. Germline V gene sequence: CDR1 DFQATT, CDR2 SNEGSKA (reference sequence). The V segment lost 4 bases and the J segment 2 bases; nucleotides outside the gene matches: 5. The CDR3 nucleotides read TGCAGTGCTATCCAGGGGGCCCCCACAGATACGCAGTATTTT. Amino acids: CSAIQGAPTDTQYF.

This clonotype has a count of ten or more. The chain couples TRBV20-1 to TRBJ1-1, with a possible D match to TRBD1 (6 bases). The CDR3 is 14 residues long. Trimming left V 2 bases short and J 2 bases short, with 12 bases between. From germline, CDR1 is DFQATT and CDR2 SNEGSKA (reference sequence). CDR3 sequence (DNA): TGCAGTGCTAGACCAGGGGTCGGAAACACTGAAGCTTTCTTT. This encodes CSARPGVGNTEAFF.